This TCR beta chain was recovered during a study of blood T cell repertoires in COVID-19. About the research overall: The origin of the acute and convalescent COVID-19 samples was the United States, Italy and Spain. T cells, B-cell-depleted T cells, or PBMCs provided the cDNA or gDNA that served as material.

Under the authors' procedure: Estimated nucleated cell counts came from reference gene primer amplification. Produced via immunoSEQ multiplex PCR; TCRdb's table is partial and in-frame only. The D gene and trimming were derived from the DNA, and the V and J assignments and clone size from that table. This table holds 250,000 or so clones, about 88% found once. The CDR3 spans 15 residues. The material sequenced was peripheral blood. The chain is built from TRBV21-1 and TRBJ2-7; TRBD2 was called by the table and not checked on the DNA. TRBV21-1 has pseudogene status. The source of this sequence is a woman between 40 and 55 years old who had recovered from COVID-19. DNA of the CDR3: TGTGCCAGCAGCGACCTTAGCGGAGGTGCGAACGAGCAGTACGTC. This translates into CASSDLSGGANEQYV.